This TCR beta chain is from a study of PD-1 blockade in classical Hodgkin lymphoma. Concerning this clone: Antigen specificity is unknown.

Study results and limitations: Repertoire difference causes, possibly disease activity or prior therapy, remain undefined. Newly diagnosed patients were said to have less baseline TCR diversity than healthy donors did.

The time point is: newly diagnosed, previously untreated cHL patient sample. Investigators obtained CD8+ T cells from thawed PBMCs by magnetic negative selection. Investigators turned to newly diagnosed, untreated classical Hodgkin lymphoma PBMCs for comparison. Profiling relied on immunoSEQ multiplex PCR, and the TCRdb table lists in-frame clones only, not all of them. The profile covers 23,000 or so clones, with roughly 89% appearing a single time and about 6.8% taken by the ten largest. The V gene end was trimmed by 2 bases and the J gene end by 1 base; junction bases not matched to a gene: 1. The CDR3 covers 14 residues. CDR1 MNHEY and CDR2 SVGAGI come from the germline V gene.

The clonotype originates from a human donor with classical Hodgkin lymphoma. This rearrangement joins TRBV6-5 to TRBJ1-1, with 7 bases aligning to TRBD1. Sequencing input: CD8+ T cells from blood. The CDR3 sequence: CASSYRTGNTEAFF. DNA of the CDR3: TGTGCCAGCAGTTACCGGACAGGGAACACTGAAGCTTTCTTT.